These 15 T cell receptor beta chains came from one sample sequenced in a study of cytomegalovirus exposure and HLA in healthy donors. Repertoires were generated with immunoSEQ multiplex PCR, while TCRdb's copy carries only in-frame clones and drops some. The data contain over 150,000 clones, roughly nine tenths of them singletons. Sequenced: PBMCs. These receptors all come from a woman aged 25 to 39 in good health and CMV-seronegative.

The gene calls are TRBV7-6 and TRBJ2-7; 9 bases fit TRBD1. V shed 5 bases and J 7 bases; nucleotides not matched to a gene: 12. Germline CDR1 reads SGHVS; CDR2 reads FNYEAQ. This CDR3 is built from 15 residues. The DNA of the CDR3 is TGTGCCAGCAGCCCCCGGGACAGGGCGTCGGAAGAGCAGTACTTC. It yields the protein CASSPRDRASEEQYF.

The chain employs TRBV10-3 and TRBJ2-5; D gene ambiguous. This CDR3 is 16 amino acids long. Germline V gene data show CDR1 as ENHRY and CDR2 as SYGVKD. Deletions cut 2 bases from V and 1 base from J, with 14 bases between. CDR3 nucleotide sequence: TGTGCCATCAGTGAGATCCGACGGAACCCCCAAGAGACCCAGTACTTC. Translation: CAISEIRRNPQETQYF.

The chain couples TRBV19 to TRBJ2-7; D gene ambiguous. Germline loops: CDR1 LNHDA, CDR2 SQIVND (reference sequence). Trimming removed 4 bases from V and 3 bases from J, with 13 bases in between. The length of the CDR3 is 14 residues. CDR3 sequence reads: CASSTQRTVYEQYF. The CDR3 region has the DNA TGTGCCAGTAGTACGCAACGGACGGTCTACGAGCAGTACTTC.

This rearrangement joins TRBV6-1 to TRBJ2-7; D may be TRBD2 (7 bases). Trimming left V 6 bases short and J 0 bases short, with 12 bases between. From germline, CDR1 is MNHNS and CDR2 SASEGT. This CDR3 is 14 amino acids long. CDR3 DNA sequence: TGTGCCAGCAGCCCCCGGGGGGCCTCCTACGAGCAGTACTTC. This codes for CASSPRGASYEQYF.

This clone was seen only a few times. The genes are TRBV10-1 and TRBJ2-7; TRBD2 agrees at 13 bases. J gave up 3 bases and V 6 bases, and 2 bases lay outside the gene matches. Germline CDR1 is WNHNN and CDR2 is SYGVQD (reference sequence). This CDR3 comprises 14 residues. The CDR3 sequence: CASSTSGRVYEQYF. In DNA form, the CDR3 reads TGCGCCAGCAGCACTAGCGGGAGGGTCTACGAGCAGTACTTC.

The genes are TRBV9 and TRBJ2-7; TRBD2 is a possible D gene (6 bases). Trimming cost V 3 bases and J 3 bases, with 10 bases left between them. Germline V gene lookup returns CDR1 SGDLS and CDR2 YYNGEE. The CDR3 sequence is 13 residues long. The CDR3: CASSAGTGYEQYF. The CDR3, as DNA: TGTGCCAGCAGCGCCGGGACTGGCTACGAGCAGTACTTC.

The chain has TRBV7-6 and TRBJ1-1, with 10 bases aligning to TRBD1. CDR1 and CDR2 from the germline V gene are SGHVS and FNYEAQ. The CDR3 consists of 14 residues. V was clipped by 5 bases and J by 4 bases; unmatched bases: 4. CDR3 sequence: CASSPRDRGTEAFF. For the CDR3, the DNA is TGTGCCAGCAGCCCCCGGGACAGGGGCACTGAAGCTTTCTTT.

This clone has only one observation. The CDR3 nucleotides are TGTGCCAGCAGTTACGGTGGGAACTATGGCTACACCTTC. Its translation is CASSYGGNYGYTF. The genes are TRBV6-5 and TRBJ1-2, with D uncertain. The CDR3 loop spans 13 amino acids. Germline V CDR1 and CDR2: MNHEY, SVGAGI. V lost 2 bases, J lost 2 bases, and 6 bases lay in between.

The rearrangement joins TRBV6-5 to TRBJ1-4; D may be TRBD1 (6 bases). CDR1 and CDR2 (germline): MNHEY, SVGAGI. V shed 6 bases and J shed 5 bases, with 13 bases lying between them. The CDR3 spans 14 residues. CDR3 sequence reads: CASRRQVGNEKLFF. In DNA form, the CDR3 reads TGTGCCAGCAGAAGACAGGTGGGGAATGAAAAACTGTTTTTT.

The chain carries TRBV25-1 and TRBJ2-5; D uncertain. The CDR3 has 14 amino acids. Germline CDR1 and CDR2: MGHDK and SYGVNS. Deletions cut 4 bases from V and 1 base from J, with 10 bases between. CDR3 sequence: CASSVNTLQETQYF. CDR3 bases: TGTGCCAGCAGTGTCAACACGCTCCAAGAGACCCAGTACTTC.

The chain combines TRBV10-1 with TRBJ2-7; D might be TRBD1 (6 bases). This CDR3 is 15 amino acids long. Trimming took 4 bases from V and 1 from J, leaving 14 bases between them. Germline V gives CDR1 WNHNN, CDR2 SYGVQD (reference sequence). For the CDR3, the DNA is TGCGCCAGCAGTGGTAAAAAGACAGGTTCCTACGAGCAGTACTTC. Encoded protein: CASSGKKTGSYEQYF.

The gene calls are TRBV30 and TRBJ2-6, with unresolved D. The CDR3 runs to 16 residues. V was clipped by 0 bases and J by 1 base, with 10 bases between them. Germline CDR1 reads GTSNPN; CDR2 reads SVGIG (reference sequence). Here the CDR3 DNA reads TGTGCCTGGAGTGTACAATCTGGATCTGGGGCCAACGTCCTGACTTTC. Its translation: CAWSVQSGSGANVLTF.

This clone occurred once. The rearrangement joins TRBV5-4 to TRBJ2-1, with a tentative D call TRBD2 (6 bases). The CDR3 runs to 12 residues. In germline, CDR1 is SGHNT, CDR2 YYREEE (reference sequence). Deletions cut 4 bases from V and 10 bases from J, with 12 bases between. The CDR3 protein is CASSQGLQEQFF. CDR3 bases: TGTGCCAGCAGCCAGGGACTCCAAGAGCAGTTCTTC.

CDR3 coding DNA: TGCGCCAGCAGCTTGGAACTAGCGGGGGCCACAGATACGCAGTATTTT. Amino acids: CASSLELAGATDTQYF. This chain connects TRBV5-1 to TRBJ2-3; 11 bases are a match to TRBD2. Germline assignment: CDR1 SGHRS and CDR2 YFSETQ. The V segment lost 0 bases and the J segment 2 bases; nucleotides outside the gene matches: 2. The CDR3 consists of 16 residues.

The chain couples TRBV5-1 to TRBJ1-4; 9 bases align to TRBD1. V trimming: 1 base; J trimming: 7 bases; junction bases outside the gene matches: 5. Germline CDR1 SGHRS, CDR2 YFSETQ. The CDR3 totals 15 residues. CDR3 bases: TGCGCCAGCAGCTTGTGGGGACAGGGTACTGAAAAACTGTTTTTT. It specifies CASSLWGQGTEKLFF. The variable domain in full, completed from reference TRBV5-1 and TRBJ1-4, reads KAGVTQTPRYLIKTRGQQVTLSCSPISGHRSVSWYQQTPGQGLQFLFEYFSETQRNKGNFPGRFSGRQFSNSRSEMNVSTLELGDSALYLCASSLWGQGTEKLFFGSGTQLSVL.